This T cell receptor beta chain comes out of a study of T cell repertoires in cytomegalovirus infection. Across the study: It was the public TCR beta signatures that indicated both CMV infection and matching HLA type. Findings of the study overall: CMV-specific HLA-C-restricted TCR beta clonotypes dominated the ex vivo response. People with CMV and the relevant HLA were identified by cumulative public TCR beta family frequency.

This clonotype was counted between two and nine times. The antigen remains unidentified. Each CDR3 protein is one row after TCRdb ran MiXCR on the reads. The data show around 350,000 distinct CDR3 sequences, around a sixth seen once. The TCR originated in a human donor in good health (CMV status not recorded). Some clones in this sample may be carry-over from other donors' samples. The sequenced material came from PBMCs.

This chain's CDR3 is CSVEQGSDEKLFF. The CDR3 DNA follows: TGCAGCGTTGAGCAGGGGAGCGATGAAAAACTGTTTTTT. The gene calls are TRBV29-1 and TRBJ1-4; D may be TRBD1 (6 bases). Trimming took off 3 bases at V and 6 bases at J, with 11 bases between the two ends. The CDR3 totals 13 residues. Germline V gives CDR1 SQVTM, CDR2 ANQGSEA.